The 26 T cell receptor beta chains below all came from one sample that was sequenced in a study of T cells in Graves' hyperthyroidism and ophthalmopathy. It was RNA transcripts that yielded the amplified TCR beta CDR3 regions. The HTBI primer set drove a first-round RT-PCR of the TCR CDR3. TCRdb fed the multiplex PCR reads into MiXCR, producing one record per CDR3 protein. Altogether 450,000 to 500,000 distinct CDR3 sequences are present, 20% to 25% being singletons, with the ten largest covering around 50%. What was sequenced was blood. These receptor sequences come from a woman in her 70s with Graves' ophthalmopathy.

This clonotype appeared many times. The rearrangement links TRBV11-2 to TRBJ2-5; D possibly uses TRBD1 or TRBD2 (5 bases each). Between the trimmed V and J ends, which lost 6 bases and 1 base, there was a span of 12 bases. CDR1 and CDR2 from the germline V gene are SGHAT and FQNNGV. The CDR3 is 14 residues long. CDR3 amino acids: CASRPQGVQETQYF. CDR3 sequence (DNA): TGTGCCAGCAGGCCCCAGGGAGTCCAAGAGACCCAGTACTTC.

This clonotype was observed a handful of times. This chain links TRBV7-2 with TRBJ1-6; the D gene is possibly TRBD1 (5 bases). Trimming took 3 bases from V and 4 from J, leaving 10 bases between them. This CDR3 has 15 amino acids. Germline V gives CDR1 SGHTA, CDR2 FQGNSA. The CDR3 loop reads CASSLGGGYNSPLHF. The CDR3 region has the DNA TGTGCCAGCAGCTTGGGGGGGGGTTATAATTCACCCCTCCACTTT. Using reference TRBV7-2 and TRBJ1-6 for the parts outside the CDR3, the full variable domain is GAGVSQSPSNKVTEKGKDVELRCDPISGHTALYWYRQSLGQGLEFLIYFQGNSAPDKSGLPSDRFSAERTGGSVSTLTIQRTQQEDSAVYLCASSLGGGYNSPLHFGNGTRLTVT.

This clonotype has only a few counts. V usage is TRBV5-1 and J usage is TRBJ2-7; D is ambiguous. Trimming shortened V by 0 bases and J by 5 bases, and 9 bases separated the two germline ends. The CDR3 is 13 amino acids. Per the germline V gene, CDR1 is SGHRS and CDR2 is YFSETQ. CDR3 residues: CASSLGGIDEQYF. The CDR3 DNA reads as TGCGCCAGCAGCTTGGGTGGGATCGACGAGCAGTACTTC.

This clonotype was counted ten times or more. The V call is TRBV12-3 or TRBV12-4, the J call TRBJ1-2, with no clear D. Trimming took off 0 bases at V and 1 base at J, with 9 bases between the two ends. CDR3 length: 15 amino acids. As DNA, the CDR3 is TGTGCCAGCAGTTTAGCCGGGGTGCTTAACTATGGCTACACCTTC. It codes for CASSLAGVLNYGYTF.

CDR3 residues: CASTNPLPRGAQETQYF. The CDR3, as DNA: TGTGCCAGCACCAATCCCCTACCTCGGGGGGCCCAAGAGACCCAGTACTTC. The V and J genes are TRBV6-2 or TRBV6-3 and TRBJ2-5; D is perhaps TRBD2 (7 bases). CDR1 MNHEY and CDR2 SVGEGT come from the germline V gene. The CDR3 runs to 17 residues. V was cut by 7 bases and J by 1 base, with 22 bases left in between.

This clonotype showed up just a few times. The chain joins TRBV5-1 to TRBJ1-4; D not certain. The CDR3 spans 15 residues. Trimming took off 4 bases at V and 4 bases at J, with 14 bases between the two ends. CDR1 is SGHRS, CDR2 YFSETQ, per germline. CDR3 sequence: CASSPRHLDNEKLFF. The CDR3, as DNA: TGCGCCAGCAGCCCGCGACACCTAGATAATGAAAAACTGTTTTTT.

The V call is TRBV5-1, the J call TRBJ1-1, with D maybe TRBD1 (6 bases). V lost 4 bases and J lost 4, with 14 bases in between. CDR1 and CDR2 (germline): SGHRS, YFSETQ. This CDR3 is 14 amino acids long. The DNA for the CDR3 is TGCGCCAGCAGCCCTGGGGGGCTGGGCACTGAAGCTTTCTTT. This sequence encodes CASSPGGLGTEAFF.

A few counts support this clonotype. This rearrangement joins TRBV7-6 to TRBJ1-2; the D gene is possibly TRBD1 (6 bases). The V end lost 0 bases, the J end lost 4 bases, and 12 bases lay between the germline ends. The CDR3 sequence is 15 residues long. In germline, CDR1 is SGHVS, CDR2 FNYEAQ. CDR3 sequence (DNA): TGTGCCAGCAGCTTAGCGGGCACAGGGAGCTATGGCTACACCTTC. It yields the protein CASSLAGTGSYGYTF.

This clonotype was recorded a few times. This sequence joins TRBV20-1 and TRBJ2-3; 12 bases map to TRBD2. J gave up 7 bases and V 2 bases, and 4 bases lay outside the gene matches. Looked up from germline, CDR1 is DFQATT and CDR2 is SNEGSKA (reference sequence). This CDR3 is built from 14 residues. This CDR3 is CSARTSGRSHTQYF. DNA of the CDR3: TGCAGTGCTAGAACTAGCGGGAGGTCACATACGCAGTATTTT.

This clonotype has more than one count but fewer than ten. The gene calls are TRBV25-1 and TRBJ1-3, with TRBD1 matching 8 bases. Per germline, CDR1 MGHDK and CDR2 SYGVNS. CDR3 length equals 15 residues. V lost 6 bases to trimming and J lost 0 bases; unmatched junction nucleotides: 4. The DNA for the CDR3 is TGTGCCAGCAGCCCGGGACAGGTCTCTGGAAACACCATATATTTT. Translating it yields CASSPGQVSGNTIYF.

This clonotype was counted only a few times. The chain couples TRBV6-1 to TRBJ2-2, with D possibly TRBD1 on 6 matching bases. Looked up from germline, CDR1 is MNHNS and CDR2 is SASEGT. Trimming took off 4 bases at V and 6 bases at J, with 15 bases between the two ends. This CDR3 contains 15 residues. For the CDR3, the DNA is TGTGCCAGCAGTGTAACAGGGTACGGCGCCGGGGAGCTGTTTTTT. Translated: CASSVTGYGAGELFF.

The rearrangement links TRBV10-2 to TRBJ2-7; 7 bases map to TRBD2. Germline V gene data show CDR1 as WSHSY and CDR2 as SAAADI. J gave up 0 bases and V 5 bases, and 7 bases lay outside the gene matches. The CDR3 loop spans 15 amino acids. CDR3 in amino acids: CASSPVREASYEQYF. The CDR3 nucleotides read TGCGCCAGCAGTCCCGTCCGGGAGGCCTCCTACGAGCAGTACTTC.

This clonotype was counted many times. The chain employs TRBV28 and TRBJ1-1; tentatively, D is TRBD1 (5 bases). Germline CDR1 is MDHEN and CDR2 is SYDVKM. The CDR3 extends over 18 amino acids. Trimming left V 7 bases short and J 0 bases short, with 24 bases between. The CDR3 loop is CASTFPTRGEGLNTEAFF. CDR3 bases: TGTGCCAGCACCTTTCCGACCCGGGGGGAGGGGCTGAACACTGAAGCTTTCTTT.

In this sample, this clonotype turned up a few times. The chain carries TRBV6-1 and TRBJ2-7; the D call may be TRBD1 or TRBD2 (5 bases each). CDR3 length equals 15 residues. Per germline, CDR1 MNHNS and CDR2 SASEGT. V was clipped by 7 bases and J by 2 bases, with 18 bases between them. The CDR3 is CASISQWGRTYEQYF. The CDR3 nucleotides read TGTGCCAGCATCTCTCAATGGGGACGGACCTACGAGCAGTACTTC.

Ten or more counts support this clonotype. This chain connects TRBV28 to TRBJ1-5; D ambiguous. This CDR3 region has 13 residues. CDR1 is MDHEN, CDR2 SYDVKM, per germline. The germline V and J ends were trimmed by 11 bases and 1 base, with 12 bases remaining between them. Here the CDR3 DNA reads TGTGCCGGGTCTAGAGGGAGCAATCAGCCCCAGCATTTT. As protein: CAGSRGSNQPQHF. The full variable domain, its missing parts supplied by reference TRBV28 and TRBJ1-5, is DVKVTQSSRYLVKRTGEKVFLECVQDMDHENMFWYRQDPGLGLRLIYFSYDVKMKEKGDIPEGYSVSREKKERFSLILESASTNQTSMYLCAGSRGSNQPQHFGDGTRLSIL.

This clonotype was picked up a small number of times. V gene TRBV12-5 combines with J gene TRBJ1-2; TRBD1 matches at 9 bases. Germline assignment: CDR1 LGHNT and CDR2 FRNRAP. The V gene end was trimmed by 5 bases and the J gene end by 4 bases; junction bases not matched to a gene: 5. This CDR3 comprises 14 residues. The CDR3 protein is CASGVDRGSYGYTF. The CDR3, as DNA: TGTGCTAGTGGTGTGGACAGGGGTAGCTATGGCTACACCTTC.

This clonotype appeared a few times. The J gene is TRBJ1-2, the V gene TRBV5-1, with D maybe TRBD1 (6 bases). Germline V gene data show CDR1 as SGHRS and CDR2 as YFSETQ. V was pared by 4 bases and J by 8 bases, with 18 bases between. This CDR3 spans 14 amino acids. CDR3: CASSPETGIYGYTF. The CDR3 coding sequence is TGCGCCAGCAGCCCCGAAACAGGGATCTACGGCTACACCTTC.

The chain links TRBV5-1 to TRBJ1-2; D gene unclear. This CDR3 has 13 residues. CDR1 and CDR2 from the germline V gene are SGHRS and YFSETQ. V dropped 3 bases and J dropped 7 bases, with 13 bases sitting between them. CDR3 amino acids: CASSSGPSGGYTF. As DNA, the CDR3 is TGCGCCAGCAGCTCCGGTCCGAGCGGTGGCTACACCTTC.

The chain couples TRBV11-2 to TRBJ2-2, with 13 bases matching TRBD2. Germline loops: CDR1 SGHAT, CDR2 FQNNGV. The CDR3 has 16 residues. V shed 5 bases and J 10 bases; nucleotides not matched to a gene: 10. CDR3 nucleotides: TGTGCCAGCAGCCAAGGGACTAGCGGGAACTGGGTGGAGCTGTTTTTT. Protein sequence: CASSQGTSGNWVELFF.

The chain carries TRBV19 and TRBJ2-1; 11 nucleotides agree with TRBD2. CDR1 is LNHDA, CDR2 SQIVND, per germline (reference sequence). The CDR3 covers 15 residues. The ends lost 4 bases at V and 7 bases at J; junction bases unmatched: 6. This chain's CDR3 is CASSRGTSGANEQFF. The DNA for the CDR3 is TGTGCCAGTAGTAGGGGGACTAGCGGAGCTAATGAGCAGTTCTTC.

This clonotype has ten or more counts. J is TRBJ2-1 and V is TRBV7-2, with D unresolved. V was cut by 4 bases and J by 4 bases, with 8 bases left in between. This CDR3 contains 13 residues. Germline CDR1 reads SGHTA; CDR2 reads FQGNSA. CDR3 coding DNA: TGTGCCAGCAGCTCCTTAGGTTACAATGAGCAGTTCTTC. Residues: CASSSLGYNEQFF.

This clonotype was observed a single time. The chain carries TRBV4-1 and TRBJ1-2; D not resolved. V shed 4 bases and J shed 3 bases, with 15 bases lying between them. Germline V CDR1 and CDR2: MGHRA, YSYEKL. This CDR3 comprises 15 residues. This CDR3 is CASSLLYDTDYGYTF. DNA of the CDR3: TGCGCCAGCAGCCTGCTATACGACACGGACTATGGCTACACCTTC.

The sample holds a few counts of this clonotype. V is TRBV11-3 and J is TRBJ2-3; D is perhaps TRBD1 (5 bases). The ends were cut back, 1 base at V and 0 bases at J, with 11 bases in the middle. The CDR3 covers 16 residues. From germline, CDR1 is SGHNT and CDR2 YENEEA. This chain's CDR3 is CASSLGQGPSTDTQYF. The CDR3 bases are TGTGCCAGCAGCTTAGGCCAGGGTCCAAGCACAGATACGCAGTATTTT.

In this sample, this clonotype turned up once. The rearrangement joins TRBV7-2 to TRBJ2-1, with 7 bases lining up with TRBD2. Germline-derived CDR1 and CDR2 are SGHTA and FQGNSA. The V and J ends lost 4 bases and 2 bases, in that order; junction bases with no gene match: 5. The length of the CDR3 is 15 residues. Here the CDR3 reads CASSSSGVTYNEQFF. The CDR3 region has the DNA TGTGCCAGCAGCTCAAGCGGGGTAACCTACAATGAGCAGTTCTTC.

The chain has TRBV5-1 and TRBJ2-1, with D possibly TRBD2 on 5 matching bases. The V gene lost 1 base and the J gene lost 5 bases, with 10 bases spanning the gap. Germline V gene data show CDR1 as SGHRS and CDR2 as YFSETQ. This CDR3 has 14 residues. This chain's CDR3 is CASSLPSPNNEQFF. The CDR3 DNA reads as TGCGCCAGCAGCTTGCCTAGCCCAAACAATGAGCAGTTCTTC.

A remark on this clonotype: The junction and the germline gene differ at one end; a read error may be behind it. The J gene is TRBJ2-1, the V gene TRBV12-3 or TRBV12-4; D call uncertain. The CDR3 spans 14 residues. This CDR3 reads CASSFGPSYNGQFF. CDR3 DNA sequence: TGTGCCAGCAGTTTTGGACCATCTTACAATGGGCAGTTCTTC.